This T cell receptor (beta chain) is from a study of tumor-infiltrating lymphocytes in oesophageal squamous cell carcinoma. This CDR3 spans 13 amino acids. Per germline, CDR1 SGHTA and CDR2 FQGTGA. TCRdb recomputed calls from the PCR reads with MiXCR, one row per CDR3 protein. The sample consists of more than 15,000 distinct CDR3 sequences, about 50% of them appearing once. This clonotype has only a few counts. The TCR originated in a male donor with esophageal squamous cell carcinoma. Sequenced sample: esophageal tumor tissue. This chain joins TRBV7-3 and TRBJ2-5; TRBD1 matches at 9 bases. The J call may be faulty, since TRBJ2-1 better matches the DNA end. The CDR3 DNA reads as TGTGCCAGCAGCTTGGACAGGGGCAATGAGCAGTTCTTC. The encoded protein is CASSLDRGNEQFF.